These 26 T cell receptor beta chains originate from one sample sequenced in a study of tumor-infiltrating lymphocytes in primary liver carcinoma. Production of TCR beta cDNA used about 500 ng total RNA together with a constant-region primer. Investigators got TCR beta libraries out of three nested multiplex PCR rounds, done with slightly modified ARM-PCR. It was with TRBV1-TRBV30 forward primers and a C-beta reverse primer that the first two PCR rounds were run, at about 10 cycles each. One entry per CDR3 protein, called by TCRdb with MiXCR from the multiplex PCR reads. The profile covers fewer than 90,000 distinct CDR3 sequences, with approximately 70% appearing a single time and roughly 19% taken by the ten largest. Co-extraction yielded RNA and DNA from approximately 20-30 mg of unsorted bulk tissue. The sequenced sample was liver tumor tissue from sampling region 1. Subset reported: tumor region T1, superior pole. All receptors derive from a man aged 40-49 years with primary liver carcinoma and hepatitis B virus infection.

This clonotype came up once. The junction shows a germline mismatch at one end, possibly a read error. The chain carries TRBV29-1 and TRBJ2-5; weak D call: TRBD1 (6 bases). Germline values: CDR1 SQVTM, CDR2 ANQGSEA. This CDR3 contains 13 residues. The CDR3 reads CSAEGQLEETQYF. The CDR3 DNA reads TGCAGCGCTGAAGGACAGTTAGAAGAGACCCAGTACTTC. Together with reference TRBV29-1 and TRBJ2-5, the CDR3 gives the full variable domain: SAVISQKPSRDICQRGTSLTIQCQVDSQVTMMFWYRQQPGQSLTLIATANQGSEATYESGFVIDKFPISRPNLTFSTLTVSNMSPEDSSIYLCSAEGQLEETQYFGPGTRLLVL.

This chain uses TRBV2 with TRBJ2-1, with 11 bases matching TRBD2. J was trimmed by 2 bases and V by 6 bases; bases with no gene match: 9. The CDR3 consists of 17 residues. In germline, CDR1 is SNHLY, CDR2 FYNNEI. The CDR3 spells CASSPPGTSGTYNEQFF. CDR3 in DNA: TGTGCCAGCAGCCCCCCCGGGACTAGCGGAACCTACAATGAGCAGTTCTTC.

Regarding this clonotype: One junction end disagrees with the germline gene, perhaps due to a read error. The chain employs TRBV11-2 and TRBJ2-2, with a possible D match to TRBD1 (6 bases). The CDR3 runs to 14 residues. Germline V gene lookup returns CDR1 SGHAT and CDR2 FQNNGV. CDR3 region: CAGSPGENTGELFF. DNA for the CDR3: TGTGCCGGCAGCCCAGGGGAAAACACCGGGGAGCTGTTTTTC.

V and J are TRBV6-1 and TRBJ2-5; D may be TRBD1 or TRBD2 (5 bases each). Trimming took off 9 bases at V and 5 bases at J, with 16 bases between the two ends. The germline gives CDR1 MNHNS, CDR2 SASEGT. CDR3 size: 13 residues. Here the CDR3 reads CASNGGREETQYF. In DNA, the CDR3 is TGTGCCAGTAATGGTGGCAGGGAGGAGACCCAGTACTTC.

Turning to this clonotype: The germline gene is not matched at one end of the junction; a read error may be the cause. CDR3 DNA sequence: TGTGCCAGCAGCCAAGAGCCGGGTGAGCAGCTCTTC. This encodes CASSQEPGEQLF. The chain uses TRBV14 and TRBJ2-1; D gene uncertain. This CDR3 is built from 12 residues. Germline assignment: CDR1 SGHDN and CDR2 FVKESK. The full variable domain, in which reference TRBV14 and TRBJ2-1 provide the parts outside the CDR3, is EAGVTQFPSHSVIEKGQTVTLRCDPISGHDNLYWYRRVMGKEIKFLLHFVKESKQDESGMPNNRFLAERTGGTYSTLKVQPAELEDSGVYFCASSQEPGEQLFGPGTRLTVL.

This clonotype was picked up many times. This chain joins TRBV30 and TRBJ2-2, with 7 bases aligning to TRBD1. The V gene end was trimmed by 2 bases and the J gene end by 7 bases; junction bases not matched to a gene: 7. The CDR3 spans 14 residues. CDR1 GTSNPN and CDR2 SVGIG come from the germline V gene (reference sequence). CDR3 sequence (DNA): TGTGCCTGGAGTAAGGGGGCTTGGGACGGGGAGCTGTTTTTT. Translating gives CAWSKGAWDGELFF.

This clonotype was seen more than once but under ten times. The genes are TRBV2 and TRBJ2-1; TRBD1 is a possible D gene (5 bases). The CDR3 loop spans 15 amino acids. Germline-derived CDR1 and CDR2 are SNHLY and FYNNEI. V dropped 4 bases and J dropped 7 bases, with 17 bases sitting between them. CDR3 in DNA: TGTGCCAGCAGTGGACGGTGGGCCCCAGGGAATGAGCAGTTCTTC. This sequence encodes CASSGRWAPGNEQFF.

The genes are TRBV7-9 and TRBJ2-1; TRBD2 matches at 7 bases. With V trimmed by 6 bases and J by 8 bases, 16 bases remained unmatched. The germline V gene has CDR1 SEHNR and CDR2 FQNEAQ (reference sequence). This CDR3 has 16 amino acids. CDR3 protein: CASSPGWAGVWDEQFF. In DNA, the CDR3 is TGTGCCAGCAGTCCGGGCTGGGCGGGAGTCTGGGATGAGCAGTTCTTC.

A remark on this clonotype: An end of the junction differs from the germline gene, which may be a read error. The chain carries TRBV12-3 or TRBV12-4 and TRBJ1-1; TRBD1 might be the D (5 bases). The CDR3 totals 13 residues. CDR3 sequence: CVSTVGRNTEAFF. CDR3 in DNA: TGTGTCAGCACCGTGGGGCGGAACACTGAAGCTTTCTTT.

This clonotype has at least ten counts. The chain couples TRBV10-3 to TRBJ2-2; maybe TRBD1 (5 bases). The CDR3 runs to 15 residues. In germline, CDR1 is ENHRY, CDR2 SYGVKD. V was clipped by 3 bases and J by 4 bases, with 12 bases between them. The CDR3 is CAISEGEGLTGELFF. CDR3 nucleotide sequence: TGTGCCATCAGTGAAGGGGAAGGCCTCACCGGGGAGCTGTTTTTT.

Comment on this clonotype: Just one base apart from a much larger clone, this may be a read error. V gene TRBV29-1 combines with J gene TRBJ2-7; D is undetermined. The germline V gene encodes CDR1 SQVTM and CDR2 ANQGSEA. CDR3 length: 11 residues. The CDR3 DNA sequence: TGCAGCGTCCTGGACGTACCCGAGCAGTGCTTC. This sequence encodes CSVLDVPEQCF.

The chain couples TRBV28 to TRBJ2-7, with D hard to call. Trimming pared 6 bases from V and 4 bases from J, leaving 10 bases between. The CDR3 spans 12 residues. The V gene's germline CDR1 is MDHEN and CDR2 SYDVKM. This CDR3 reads CASSSRGYEQYF. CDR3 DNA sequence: TGTGCCAGCAGCTCGCGAGGATACGAGCAGTACTTC.

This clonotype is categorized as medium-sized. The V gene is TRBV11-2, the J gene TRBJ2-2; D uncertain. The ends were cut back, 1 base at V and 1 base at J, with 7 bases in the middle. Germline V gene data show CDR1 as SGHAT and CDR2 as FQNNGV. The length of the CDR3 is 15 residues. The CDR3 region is CASSLVKGNTGELFF. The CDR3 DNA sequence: TGTGCCAGCAGCTTAGTTAAGGGGAACACCGGGGAGCTGTTTTTT.

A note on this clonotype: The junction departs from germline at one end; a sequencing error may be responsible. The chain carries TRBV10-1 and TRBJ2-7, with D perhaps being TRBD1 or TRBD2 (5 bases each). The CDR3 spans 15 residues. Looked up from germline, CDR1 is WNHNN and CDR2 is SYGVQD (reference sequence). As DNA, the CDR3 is TGCGCCAGCGGTGAGATCCGGGACGCCGCCTACGAGCAGTACTTT. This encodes CASGEIRDAAYEQYF.

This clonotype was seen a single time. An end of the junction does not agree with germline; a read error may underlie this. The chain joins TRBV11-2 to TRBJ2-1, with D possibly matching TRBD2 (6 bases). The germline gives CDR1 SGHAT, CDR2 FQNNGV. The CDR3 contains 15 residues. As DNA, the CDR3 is TGTGCCAGCGTACTAGGGGACTTCCGGGGACTTGAGCAATTCTTC. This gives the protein CASVLGDFRGLEQFF.

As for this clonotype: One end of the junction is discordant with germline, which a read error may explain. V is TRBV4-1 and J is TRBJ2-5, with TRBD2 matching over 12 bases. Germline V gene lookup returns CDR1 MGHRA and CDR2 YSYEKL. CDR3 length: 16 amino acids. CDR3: CASNQAGLAGRETQYF. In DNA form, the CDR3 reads TGCGCCAGCAACCAGGCTGGACTAGCGGGAAGGGAGACCCAATACTTC.

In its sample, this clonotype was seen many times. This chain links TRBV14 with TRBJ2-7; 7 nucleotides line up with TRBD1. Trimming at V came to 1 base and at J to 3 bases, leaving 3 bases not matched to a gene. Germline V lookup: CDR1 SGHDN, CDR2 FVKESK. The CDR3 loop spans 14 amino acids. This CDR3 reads CASSQGAGGYEQYF. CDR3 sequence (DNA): TGTGCCAGCAGCCAAGGCGCAGGGGGCTACGAGCAGTACTTC.

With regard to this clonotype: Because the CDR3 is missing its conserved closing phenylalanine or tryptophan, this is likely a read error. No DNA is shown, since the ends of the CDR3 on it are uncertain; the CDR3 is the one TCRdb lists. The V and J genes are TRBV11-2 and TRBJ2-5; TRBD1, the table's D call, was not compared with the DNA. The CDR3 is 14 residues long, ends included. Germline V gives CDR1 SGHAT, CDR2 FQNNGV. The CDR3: CASSLGGLRETQYY.

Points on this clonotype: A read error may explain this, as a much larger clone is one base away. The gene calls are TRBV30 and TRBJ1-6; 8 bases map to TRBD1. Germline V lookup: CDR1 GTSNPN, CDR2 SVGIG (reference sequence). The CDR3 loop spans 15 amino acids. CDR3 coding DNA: TGTGCCTGGAAATCTCCAGGGGGCGCGAATTCACCCCTCCGCTTT. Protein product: CAWKSPGGANSPLRF.

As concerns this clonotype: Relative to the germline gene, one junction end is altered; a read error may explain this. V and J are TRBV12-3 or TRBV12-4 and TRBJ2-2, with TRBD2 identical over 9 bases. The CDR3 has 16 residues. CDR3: CASSPRLAENTGDLFF. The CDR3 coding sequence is TGCGCCAGCAGTCCAAGACTAGCGGAGAACACCGGGGATCTGTTTTTT.

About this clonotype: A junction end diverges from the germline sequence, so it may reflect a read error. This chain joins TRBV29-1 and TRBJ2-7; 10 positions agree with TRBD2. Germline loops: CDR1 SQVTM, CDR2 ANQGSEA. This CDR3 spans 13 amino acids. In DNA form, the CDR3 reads TGCAGCGTCTTACTAGCGGGACGTAACGACCAGTACTTC. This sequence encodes CSVLLAGRNDQYF.

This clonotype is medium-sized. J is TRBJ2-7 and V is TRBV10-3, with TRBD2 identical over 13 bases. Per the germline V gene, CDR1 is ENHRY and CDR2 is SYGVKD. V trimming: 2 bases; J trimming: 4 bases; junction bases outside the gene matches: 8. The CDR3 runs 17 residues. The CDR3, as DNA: TGTGCCATCAGTGAGCCGGGACTAGCGGGGACCAAGTACGAGCAGTACTTC. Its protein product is CAISEPGLAGTKYEQYF.

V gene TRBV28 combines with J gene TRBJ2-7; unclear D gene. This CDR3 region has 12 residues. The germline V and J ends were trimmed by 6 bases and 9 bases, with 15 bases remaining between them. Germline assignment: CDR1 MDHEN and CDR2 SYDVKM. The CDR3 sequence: CASSLMIGGQYF. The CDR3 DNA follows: TGTGCCAGCAGCCTAATGATCGGCGGGCAGTACTTC.

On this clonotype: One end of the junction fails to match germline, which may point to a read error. The CDR3 region is CASSRMGGHVFGTGAFF. Here the CDR3 DNA reads TGTGCCAGCAGCCGAATGGGGGGACACGTGTTCGGCACTGGAGCTTTCTTT. The V call is TRBV11-2, the J call TRBJ1-1; possibly TRBD1 for D (6 bases). CDR3 length: 17 amino acids. Germline lookup yields CDR1 SGHAT and CDR2 FQNNGV. The variable domain in full, completed from reference TRBV11-2 and TRBJ1-1, reads EAGVAQSPRYKIIEKRQSVAFWCNPISGHATLYWYQQILGQGPKLLIQFQNNGVVDDSQLPKDRFSAERLKGVDSTLKIQPAKLEDSAVYLCASSRMGGHVFGTGAFFGQGTRLTVV.

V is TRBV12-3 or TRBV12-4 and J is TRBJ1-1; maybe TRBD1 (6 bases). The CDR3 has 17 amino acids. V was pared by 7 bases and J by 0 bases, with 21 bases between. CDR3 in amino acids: CASNSTWGTSMNTEAFF. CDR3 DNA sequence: TGTGCCAGCAATTCAACCTGGGGGACATCAATGAACACTGAAGCTTTCTTT.

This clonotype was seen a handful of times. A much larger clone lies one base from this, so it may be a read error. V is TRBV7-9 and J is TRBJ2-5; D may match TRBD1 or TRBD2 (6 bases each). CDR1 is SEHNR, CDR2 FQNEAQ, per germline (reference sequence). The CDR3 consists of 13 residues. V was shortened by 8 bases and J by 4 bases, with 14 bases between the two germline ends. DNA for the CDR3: TGTGCCAGCGTACAGGGAGCGGGAGAGACCCAGTACTTC. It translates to CASVQGAGETQYF.